The 25 T cell receptor beta chains reported below all come from one sample, sequenced in a study of CD8 T cells in Susac syndrome. Random-hexamer reverse transcription was applied to about 0.5 to 1 ug RNA. Using its own MiXCR run on the immunoSEQ multiplex PCR reads, TCRdb lists one record per CDR3 protein. In the table there are around 71,000 distinct CDR3 sequences, around 93% of which are singletons. Sequencing input: CD4+ T cells from PBMCs. These receptors came from a human donor with Susac syndrome.

The rearrangement uses TRBV20-1 and TRBJ1-6, with D possibly TRBD1 on 6 matching bases. V lost 1 base and J lost 0, with 13 bases in between. CDR1 DFQATT and CDR2 SNEGSKA come from the germline V gene (reference sequence). The CDR3 runs 17 residues. Here the CDR3 reads CSARVGGGSSYNSPLHF. CDR3 in DNA: TGCAGTGCTAGAGTAGGAGGGGGAAGCTCCTATAATTCACCCCTCCACTTT.

The chain has TRBV3-1 and TRBJ1-6; TRBD1 might be the D (5 bases). Germline CDR1 LGHDT, CDR2 YNNKEL (reference sequence). The ends were cut back, 4 bases at V and 4 bases at J, with 20 bases in the middle. The CDR3 is made up of 18 amino acids. The CDR3 sequence is CASSPINSGAVYNSPLHF. The CDR3 nucleotides are TGTGCCAGCAGCCCGATCAACAGTGGGGCAGTTTATAATTCACCCCTCCACTTT. Full variable domain (outside the CDR3, taken from reference TRBV3-1 and TRBJ1-6): DTAVSQTPKYLVTQMGNDKSIKCEQNLGHDTMYWYKQDSKKFLKIMFSYNNKELIINETVPNRFSPKSPDKAHLNLHINSLELGDSAVYFCASSPINSGAVYNSPLHFGNGTRLTVT.

The CDR3 sequence: CASGLVPSGGANEQFF. CDR3 coding DNA: TGTGCTAGTGGTTTGGTTCCGAGCGGGGGGGCTAATGAGCAGTTCTTC. This sequence joins TRBV12-5 and TRBJ2-1, with 10 bases aligning to TRBD2. V gave up 0 bases and J gave up 7 bases; unmatched junction bases: 6. This CDR3 has 16 amino acids. Germline V CDR1 and CDR2: LGHNT, FRNRAP. The full variable domain, its missing parts supplied by reference TRBV12-5 and TRBJ2-1, is DARVTQTPRHKVTEMGQEVTMRCQPILGHNTVFWYRQTMMQGLELLAYFRNRAPLDDSGMPKDRFSAEMPDATLATLKIQPSEPRDSAVYFCASGLVPSGGANEQFFGPGTRLTVL.

The chain has TRBV30 and TRBJ1-1; the D gene is possibly TRBD1 (6 bases). Germline-derived CDR1 and CDR2 are GTSNPN and SVGIG (reference sequence). CDR3 length: 13 residues. Trimming shortened V by 3 bases and J by 8 bases, and 16 bases separated the two germline ends. The CDR3 loop is CAWRLRTAGEAFF. In DNA form, the CDR3 reads TGTGCCTGGAGGCTCCGGACAGCCGGGGAAGCTTTCTTT.

This chain links TRBV29-1 with TRBJ2-3; no definite D call. V lost 3 bases and J 6 bases, leaving 10 bases between the germline ends. Germline V gives CDR1 SQVTM, CDR2 ANQGSEA. The CDR3 extends over 12 amino acids. The CDR3 is CSVDHGSDTQYF. The CDR3 DNA reads TGCAGCGTTGATCACGGGTCGGATACGCAGTATTTT.

V is TRBV19 and J is TRBJ2-1, with TRBD2 identical over 8 bases. This CDR3 comprises 15 residues. The V and J ends lost 4 bases and 5 bases, in that order; junction bases with no gene match: 7. Germline loops: CDR1 LNHDA, CDR2 SQIVND (reference sequence). Here the CDR3 DNA reads TGTGCCAGTAGTAGGCCCGGGACTAGAAACAATGAGCAGTTCTTC. Its protein is CASSRPGTRNNEQFF.

This clonotype is a singleton in its sample. The chain employs TRBV30 and TRBJ1-2; the D is unclear. CDR1 and CDR2 from the germline V gene are GTSNPN and SVGIG (reference sequence). The CDR3 is 13 amino acids. V was shortened by 2 bases and J by 5 bases, with 12 bases between the two germline ends. The CDR3 here is CAWSILRRYGYTF. The CDR3 DNA follows: TGTGCCTGGAGTATTCTCCGGCGGTATGGCTACACCTTC.

The chain has TRBV7-9 and TRBJ1-4; the D gene is possibly TRBD1 (5 bases). CDR3 length: 14 residues. V gave up 6 bases and J gave up 6 bases, with 14 bases separating them. Per germline, CDR1 SEHNR and CDR2 FQNEAQ (reference sequence). The CDR3 reads CASRSTGTDEKLFF. CDR3 in DNA: TGTGCCAGCAGAAGTACCGGGACGGATGAAAAACTGTTTTTT.

The chain links TRBV20-1 to TRBJ2-3; D is uncertain. The V gene lost 4 bases and the J gene lost 3 bases, with 23 bases spanning the gap. The length of the CDR3 is 17 residues. Germline V lookup: CDR1 DFQATT, CDR2 SNEGSKA (reference sequence). The CDR3 bases are TGCAGTGCTATTAGCCTCGTATGGCAGGCGACAACAGATACGCAGTATTTT. Translated: CSAISLVWQATTDTQYF.

The gene calls are TRBV5-4 and TRBJ2-3; D is possibly TRBD1 (6 bases). The CDR3 has 14 amino acids. Between the trimmed V and J ends, which lost 2 bases and 4 bases, there was a span of 11 bases. The germline V gene has CDR1 SGHNT and CDR2 YYREEE (reference sequence). CDR3 DNA: TGTGCCAGCAGCTTAGATACAGGGCCAGATACGCAGTATTTT. Amino acid sequence: CASSLDTGPDTQYF.

The chain recombines TRBV6-2 or TRBV6-3 with TRBJ2-7; no clear D. Looked up from germline, CDR1 is MNHEY and CDR2 is SVGEGT. V was pared by 7 bases and J by 0 bases, with 4 bases between. The CDR3 contains 11 residues. The CDR3 reads CASKDSYEQYF. In nucleotides, the CDR3 is TGTGCCAGCAAAGACTCCTACGAGCAGTACTTC.

The CDR3 here is CASSTDSNYGYTF. DNA of the CDR3: TGCGCCAGCAGTACTGACAGTAACTATGGCTACACCTTC. The rearrangement links TRBV5-1 to TRBJ1-2; tentatively, D is TRBD1 (5 bases). Per germline, CDR1 SGHRS and CDR2 YFSETQ. The V and J ends lost 5 bases and 1 base respectively, with 9 bases between them. The CDR3 runs 13 residues.

This clonotype came up once. This chain connects TRBV12-3 or TRBV12-4 to TRBJ1-2; D perhaps matches TRBD1 (5 bases). This CDR3 spans 14 amino acids. Trimming took 7 bases from V and 3 from J, leaving 15 bases between them. The DNA of the CDR3 is TGTGCCAGCACCCTATCCAGGGAGGACTATGGCTACACCTTC. Its translation: CASTLSREDYGYTF.

The chain links TRBV7-2 to TRBJ2-6; the D is unclear. From germline, CDR1 is SGHTA and CDR2 FQGNSA. CDR3 length: 18 amino acids. V shed 4 bases and J shed 0 bases, with 16 bases lying between them. In nucleotides, the CDR3 is TGTGCCAGCAGCTCCACGCAGGCTACAATCTCTGGGGCCAACGTCCTGACTTTC. Protein sequence: CASSSTQATISGANVLTF.

The rearrangement uses TRBV20-1 and TRBJ1-2, with TRBD1 as a possible D gene (6 bases). In germline, CDR1 is DFQATT, CDR2 SNEGSKA (reference sequence). CDR3 size: 16 residues. V lost 4 bases to trimming and J lost 1 base, with 19 bases between them. CDR3 amino acids: CSATGTLSTLNYGYTF. CDR3 in DNA: TGCAGTGCTACGGGGACACTCTCCACCCTTAACTATGGCTACACCTTC.

The rearrangement uses TRBV20-1 and TRBJ2-5; TRBD2 matches at 9 bases. After removal of 3 bases from V and 5 bases from J, the junction contained 10 bases not matched to a gene. CDR1 and CDR2 (germline): DFQATT, SNEGSKA (reference sequence). This CDR3 has 15 residues. DNA for the CDR3: TGCAGTGCTAGTTGGCGGGGGGGCCTTGGGGAGACCCAGTACTTC. Translated: CSASWRGGLGETQYF.

The chain carries TRBV20-1 and TRBJ1-2; the D is unclear. This CDR3 region has 14 residues. The germline V and J ends were trimmed by 1 base and 4 bases, with 13 bases remaining between them. Germline loops: CDR1 DFQATT, CDR2 SNEGSKA (reference sequence). CDR3 in DNA: TGCAGTGCTAGAGCAATCGGAGGGAGCTATGGCTACACCTTC. Its translation is CSARAIGGSYGYTF.

In DNA form, the CDR3 reads TGCAGTGCTAGAGTGACGGGACAGGGTAATTCACCCCTCCACTTT. Translation gives CSARVTGQGNSPLHF. The chain uses TRBV20-1 and TRBJ1-6, with 9 nucleotides matching TRBD1. V dropped 1 base and J dropped 6; count of bases not matched to a gene: 4. Germline assignment: CDR1 DFQATT and CDR2 SNEGSKA (reference sequence). The CDR3 runs 15 residues.

V is TRBV20-1 and J is TRBJ2-3; D unclear. This CDR3 contains 18 residues. Per germline, CDR1 DFQATT and CDR2 SNEGSKA (reference sequence). Deletions cut 0 bases from V and 2 bases from J, with 21 bases between. The DNA for the CDR3 is TGCAGTGCTAGAGATCCGATGTACGAGTCTTTTCACACAGATACGCAGTATTTT. Its protein product is CSARDPMYESFHTDTQYF.

The V call is TRBV28, the J call TRBJ1-5, with a possible D match to TRBD1 (5 bases). The CDR3 loop spans 15 amino acids. Trimming cost V 6 bases and J 5 bases, with 17 bases left between them. The germline gives CDR1 MDHEN, CDR2 SYDVKM. The CDR3 nucleotides are TGTGCCAGCAGACTCCTCGGGGGGAGCTATCAGCCCCAGCATTTT. Protein: CASRLLGGSYQPQHF.

The gene calls are TRBV20-1 and TRBJ2-1; the D gene is possibly TRBD2 (6 bases). Germline CDR1 and CDR2: DFQATT and SNEGSKA (reference sequence). CDR3 size: 12 residues. V gave up 7 bases and J gave up 2 bases, with 9 bases separating them. The CDR3 coding sequence is TGCAGTGGTGCTAGCGCCTACAATGAGCAGTTCTTC. Translated, it gives CSGASAYNEQFF.

J is TRBJ2-7 and V is TRBV4-2, with 8 bases identical to TRBD2. V lost 1 base, J lost 5 bases, and 7 bases stayed unmatched. The CDR3 loop spans 15 amino acids. Germline loops: CDR1 LGHNA, CDR2 YNFKEQ. The CDR3 bases are TGTGCCAGCAGCCAAGTTATCCGGGGGGGAGACGAGCAGTACTTC. It codes for CASSQVIRGGDEQYF.

The CDR3: CASSLGLGQGVGATNEKLFF. The CDR3, as DNA: TGTGCCAGCAGTTTAGGGCTGGGACAGGGGGTTGGGGCAACTAATGAAAAACTGTTTTTT. The chain carries TRBV27 and TRBJ1-4; 11 nucleotides agree with TRBD1. The germline CDR1 and CDR2 sequences are MNHEY and SMNVEV (reference sequence). This CDR3 comprises 20 residues. Trimming removed 2 bases from V and 0 bases from J; junction bases left unmatched: 11.

The gene calls are TRBV6-1 and TRBJ2-5; D may be TRBD1 or TRBD2 (5 bases each). The V gene lost 2 bases and the J gene lost 5 bases, with 12 bases spanning the gap. CDR1 is MNHNS and CDR2 is SASEGT in the germline V gene. The CDR3 contains 14 residues. In nucleotides, the CDR3 is TGTGCCAGCAGTGAAACTGGGTGGGGGGAGACCCAGTACTTC. Protein: CASSETGWGETQYF.

The CDR3 DNA reads as TGTGCCAGCTCACCCCAGGGGGCGCGGGATACTGAAGCTTTCTTT. As protein: CASSPQGARDTEAFF. The chain links TRBV18 to TRBJ1-1, with 8 bases fitting TRBD1. The germline gives CDR1 KGHSH, CDR2 LQKENI. CDR3 length equals 15 residues. Unmatched junction bases numbered 8, after V lost 3 bases and J lost 5 bases.